Each of the 10 T cell receptor beta chains below was sequenced from the same sample in a study of response to subunit inactivated influenza vaccine. TCRdb processed the RT-PCR reads anew with MiXCR; each CDR3 protein has one entry. Here the sample spans over 800,000 distinct CDR3 sequences, 21% being singletons. Specimen: PBMCs from blood, collected about 5 days after vaccination. These receptors were collected from a man between 45 and 60 years old who received an inactivated influenza vaccine.

CDR3: CASSFNRNTEAFF. DNA for the CDR3: TGCGCCAGCAGCTTTAACAGGAACACTGAAGCTTTCTTT. The J gene is TRBJ1-1, the V gene TRBV5-1; D gene unclear. Trimming shortened V by 2 bases and J by 1 base, and 6 bases separated the two germline ends. Germline CDR1 SGHRS, CDR2 YFSETQ. The CDR3 length is 13 residues.

CDR3 sequence reads: CASSGRVEQFF. The CDR3 bases are TGTGCCAGCAGCGGGAGGGTTGAGCAGTTCTTC. V is TRBV2 and J is TRBJ2-1; 8 positions agree with TRBD2. Germline V lookup: CDR1 SNHLY, CDR2 FYNNEI. The CDR3 is 11 residues long. Losses at the gene ends were 6 bases for V and 9 bases for J; bases not matched to a gene: 1.

The chain carries TRBV6-2 or TRBV6-3 and TRBJ2-5, with a weak D call TRBD1 (6 bases). The CDR3 length is 15 residues. Trimming left V 10 bases short and J 4 bases short, with 22 bases between. Looked up from germline, CDR1 is MNHEY and CDR2 is SVGEGT. For the CDR3, the DNA is TGTGCCACCCAACCTCAGGGGCTTCCAGGAGAGACCCAGTACTTC. It yields the protein CATQPQGLPGETQYF.

There are a few counts of this clonotype. J is TRBJ2-3 and V is TRBV18; D ambiguous. V gave up 2 bases and J gave up 7 bases, with 10 bases separating them. This CDR3 has 13 amino acids. Germline V gives CDR1 KGHSH, CDR2 LQKENI. The CDR3 DNA reads TGTGCCAGCTCACCAGGGTCATCTTATACGCAGTATTTT. It is translated as CASSPGSSYTQYF.

There are many counts of this clonotype. The chain links TRBV11-2 to TRBJ2-1; a weak D match, TRBD1 (5 bases). V lost 3 bases and J 12 bases, leaving 18 bases between the germline ends. Germline V CDR1 and CDR2: SGHAT, FQNNGV. The CDR3 runs 14 residues. The CDR3 coding sequence is TGTGCCAGCAGCTTTCTCACAGAGGCGCAGGGGCAGTTCTTC. Its protein is CASSFLTEAQGQFF.

The gene calls are TRBV6-1 and TRBJ1-1; tentative D call: TRBD1 (6 bases). The CDR3 runs 13 residues. Between the trimmed V and J ends, which lost 8 bases and 5 bases, there was a span of 15 bases. Per the germline V gene, CDR1 is MNHNS and CDR2 is SASEGT. This CDR3 is CASRPRGGTEAFF. The CDR3 DNA reads as TGTGCCAGCCGCCCCCGAGGGGGAACTGAAGCTTTCTTT.

In this sample, this clonotype turned up a few times. The chain carries TRBV6-5 and TRBJ1-4; D gene ambiguous. Trimming pared 2 bases from V and 0 bases from J, leaving 10 bases between. Germline lookup yields CDR1 MNHEY and CDR2 SVGAGI. This CDR3 is 16 amino acids long. The CDR3: CASSYEGTATNEKLFF. The CDR3 nucleotides are TGTGCCAGCAGTTACGAGGGAACCGCAACTAATGAAAAACTGTTTTTT.

The chain couples TRBV4-3 to TRBJ2-7; no clear D gene. The V gene lost 0 bases and the J gene lost 3 bases, with 15 bases spanning the gap. The germline V gene encodes CDR1 LGHNA and CDR2 YSLEER. The CDR3 sequence is 16 residues long. The CDR3 spells CASSQDLQPLYYEQYF. CDR3 sequence (DNA): TGCGCCAGCAGCCAAGATCTCCAGCCCCTGTACTACGAGCAGTACTTC.

V gene TRBV9 combines with J gene TRBJ2-3, with D uncertain. The length of the CDR3 is 13 residues. V shed 0 bases and J shed 4 bases, with 6 bases lying between them. Germline assignment: CDR1 SGDLS and CDR2 YYNGEE. CDR3 in amino acids: CASSVGLPDTQYF. The CDR3 nucleotides are TGTGCCAGCAGCGTAGGGCTGCCAGATACGCAGTATTTT. Complete variable domain (other parts from reference TRBV9 and TRBJ2-3): DSGVTQTPKHLITATGQRVTLRCSPRSGDLSVYWYQQSLDQGLQFLIQYYNGEERAKGNILERFSAQQFPDLHSELNLSSLELGDSALYFCASSVGLPDTQYFGPGTRLTVL.

This rearrangement joins TRBV20-1 to TRBJ2-7; 8 bases map to TRBD1. Germline V gene data show CDR1 as DFQATT and CDR2 as SNEGSKA (reference sequence). CDR3 length: 14 amino acids. J gave up 0 bases and V 5 bases, and 6 bases lay outside the gene matches. CDR3 nucleotides: TGCAGTGCTTTCTGGACAGGGAGCTCCTACGAGCAGTACTTC. As protein: CSAFWTGSSYEQYF.